The 30 T cell receptor beta chains given below trace back to one sample, sequenced in a study of T cell responses to AZD1222 COVID-19 vaccine. Profiled with immunoSEQ multiplex PCR; TCRdb holds only in-frame clones, not every one. The profile shows around 120,000 clones, just over 85% of them singletons. The sample in question was peripheral blood, obtained 28 days after the second AZD1222 dose. All receptors come from an adult who received the AZD1222 COVID-19 vaccine.

The chain uses TRBV5-4 and TRBJ1-1, with D perhaps matching TRBD1 (6 bases). Germline V gene sequence: CDR1 SGHNT, CDR2 YYREEE (reference sequence). V lost 1 base to trimming and J lost 5 bases, with 9 bases between them. This CDR3 comprises 13 residues. CDR3 nucleotides: TGTGCCAGCAGCTTGAAGGGGGGAACTGAAGCTTTCTTT. This gives the protein CASSLKGGTEAFF.

This chain links TRBV10-3 with TRBJ1-3, with TRBD1 matching over 7 bases. J gave up 2 bases and V 4 bases, and 2 bases lay outside the gene matches. The CDR3 runs 14 residues. Per the germline V gene, CDR1 is ENHRY and CDR2 is SYGVKD. The CDR3 region is CAISAGGAGNTIYF. Here the CDR3 DNA reads TGTGCCATCAGTGCAGGGGGGGCTGGAAACACCATATATTTT.

This rearrangement joins TRBV6-5 to TRBJ1-1, with a tentative D call TRBD1 (6 bases). The CDR3 runs to 14 residues. V lost 8 bases and J lost 2, with 15 bases in between. The germline V gene has CDR1 MNHEY and CDR2 SVGAGI. Here the CDR3 reads CASSTGGGNTEAFF. CDR3 coding DNA: TGTGCCAGCTCGACGGGAGGGGGTAACACTGAAGCTTTCTTT.

This clone occurred a few times. This chain connects TRBV12-3 or TRBV12-4 to TRBJ1-1, with 9 nucleotides matching TRBD1. The ends lost 5 bases at V and 7 bases at J; junction bases unmatched: 5. The CDR3 length is 13 residues. The CDR3 DNA sequence: TGTGCCAGCAGTCTACAGGGGGCAGATGAAGCTTTCTTT. Translating gives CASSLQGADEAFF.

This clone came up once. The chain employs TRBV27 and TRBJ2-7, with 8 nucleotides matching TRBD1. Per germline, CDR1 MNHEY and CDR2 SMNVEV (reference sequence). The CDR3 consists of 15 residues. Trimming cost V 1 base and J 2 bases; bases outside gene matches: 4. The CDR3 DNA reads TGTGCCAGCAGTTTATTCGGGACAGGAGCCTACGAGCAGTACTTC. It is translated as CASSLFGTGAYEQYF.

This chain joins TRBV3-1 (or the pseudogene TRBV3-2) and TRBJ2-3; D gene uncertain. The germline V gene has CDR1 LGHDT and CDR2 YNNKEL (reference sequence). V dropped 5 bases and J dropped 8 bases, with 8 bases sitting between them. This CDR3 has 11 amino acids. CDR3 sequence: CASSSRGTQYF. As DNA, the CDR3 is TGTGCCAGCAGCAGCCGCGGTACGCAGTATTTT.

The chain couples TRBV2 to TRBJ1-2; D might be TRBD1 (6 bases). The CDR3 sequence is 15 residues long. The germline V and J ends were trimmed by 7 bases and 4 bases, with 19 bases remaining between them. The germline V gene has CDR1 SNHLY and CDR2 FYNNEI. This chain's CDR3 is CASIVRGFQLYGYTF. CDR3 in DNA: TGTGCCAGCATCGTAAGGGGGTTTCAGCTCTATGGCTACACCTTC. The full variable domain, completed using reference TRBV2 and TRBJ1-2, is EPEVTQTPSHQVTQMGQEVILRCVPISNHLYFYWYRQILGQKVEFLVSFYNNEISEKSEIFDDQFSVERPDGSNFTLKIRSTKLEDSAMYFCASIVRGFQLYGYTFGSGTRLTVV.

This clone was found once. V gene TRBV7-9 combines with J gene TRBJ2-5; TRBD2 is a possible D gene (5 bases). The V gene lost 5 bases and the J gene lost 3 bases, with 13 bases spanning the gap. This CDR3 contains 14 residues. Germline V gene lookup returns CDR1 SEHNR and CDR2 FQNEAQ (reference sequence). DNA of the CDR3: TGTGCCAGCAGCGTCAGGAGGTGGGAAGAGACCCAGTACTTC. Protein: CASSVRRWEETQYF.

The chain links TRBV5-4 to TRBJ2-7; 14 bases match TRBD2. The CDR3 sequence is 16 residues long. CDR1 is SGHNT, CDR2 YYREEE, per germline (reference sequence). With 1 base clipped from V and 4 bases from J, the junction kept 4 bases outside the gene matches. This CDR3 is CASSLPGTSGRYEQYF. CDR3 nucleotides: TGTGCCAGCAGCTTGCCAGGGACTAGCGGGAGATACGAGCAGTACTTC. Full variable domain (outside the CDR3, taken from reference TRBV5-4 and TRBJ2-7): ETGVTQSPTHLIKTRGQQVTLRCSSQSGHNTVSWYQQALGQGPQFIFQYYREEENGRGNFPPRFSGLQFPNYSSELNVNALELDDSALYLCASSLPGTSGRYEQYFGPGTRLTVT.

This clone was observed a handful of times. V gene TRBV7-9 combines with J gene TRBJ2-7, with TRBD1 matching over 8 bases. This CDR3 is 14 amino acids long. V was clipped by 3 bases and J by 6 bases; unmatched bases: 7. From germline, CDR1 is SEHNR and CDR2 FQNEAQ (reference sequence). The CDR3 region is CASSFDTTGGEQYF. The DNA for the CDR3 is TGTGCCAGCAGCTTCGACACCACAGGGGGCGAGCAGTACTTC.

This rearrangement joins TRBV19 to TRBJ1-1, with 12 nucleotides matching TRBD1. CDR3 length: 17 residues. CDR1 LNHDA and CDR2 SQIVND come from the germline V gene (reference sequence). Trimming removed 7 bases from V and 4 bases from J; junction bases left unmatched: 13. The CDR3 loop is CASNWGAGQGASTEAFF. CDR3 coding DNA: TGTGCCAGTAACTGGGGCGCGGGACAGGGGGCTTCCACTGAAGCTTTCTTT.

This chain links TRBV7-9 with TRBJ2-5, with TRBD1 matching over 8 bases. The CDR3 loop spans 15 amino acids. V was pared by 5 bases and J by 2 bases, with 7 bases of the junction left unmatched. The germline gives CDR1 SEHNR, CDR2 FQNEAQ (reference sequence). CDR3 protein: CASSQGQGTQETQYF. As DNA, the CDR3 is TGTGCCAGCAGCCAAGGACAGGGAACACAAGAGACCCAGTACTTC.

This clone was recorded once. The chain recombines TRBV4-3 with TRBJ1-4, with D possibly being TRBD1 (5 bases). This CDR3 has 15 residues. Between the trimmed V and J ends, which lost 0 bases and 5 bases, there was a span of 10 bases. The V gene's germline CDR1 is LGHNA and CDR2 YSLEER. As DNA, the CDR3 is TGCGCCAGCAGCCAAGAACGTCAGGGAAATGAAAAACTGTTTTTT. Protein product: CASSQERQGNEKLFF.

Only one count was recorded for this clone. The genes are TRBV5-6 and TRBJ1-1, with D perhaps matching TRBD1 (5 bases). The CDR3 length is 16 residues. V was pared by 7 bases and J by 1 base, with 20 bases between. Germline-derived CDR1 and CDR2 are SGHDT and YYEEEE. The chain's CDR3 is CASLANPIRANTEAFF. CDR3 in DNA: TGTGCCAGCCTAGCTAATCCTATCAGGGCGAACACTGAAGCTTTCTTT.

The sample holds one count of this clone. Other DNA sequences within the sample encode an identical CDR3. This chain connects TRBV7-2 to TRBJ1-1; no clear D gene. This CDR3 has 13 amino acids. V lost 3 bases to trimming and J lost 3 bases, with 8 bases between them. CDR1 is SGHTA, CDR2 FQGNSA, per germline. CDR3 nucleotide sequence: TGTGCCAGCAGCTTCGCTGGATACACTGAAGCTTTCTTT. This sequence encodes CASSFAGYTEAFF.

This clone was counted a single time. The J gene is TRBJ1-3, the V gene TRBV29-1, with D possibly matching TRBD1 (5 bases). CDR1 is SQVTM and CDR2 is ANQGSEA in the germline V gene. V dropped 4 bases and J dropped 2 bases, with 15 bases sitting between them. CDR3 size: 15 residues. The CDR3 loop is CSVADSRVAGNTIYF. The CDR3 DNA follows: TGCAGCGTTGCCGACAGCCGGGTCGCTGGAAACACCATATATTTT. Looking up the rest from reference TRBV29-1 and TRBJ1-3 gives the full variable domain: SAVISQKPSRDICQRGTSLTIQCQVDSQVTMMFWYRQQPGQSLTLIATANQGSEATYESGFVIDKFPISRPNLTFSTLTVSNMSPEDSSIYLCSVADSRVAGNTIYFGEGSWLTVV.

This chain joins TRBV6-5 and TRBJ2-7, with D possibly being TRBD1 (6 bases). The V end was cut by 7 bases, the J end by 4 bases, with 14 bases between. The CDR3 has 13 residues. Per germline, CDR1 MNHEY and CDR2 SVGAGI. CDR3 sequence: CASNQGLWYEQYF. CDR3 in DNA: TGTGCCAGCAACCAGGGGCTTTGGTACGAGCAGTACTTC.

This rearrangement joins TRBV30 to TRBJ1-5; the D gene is possibly TRBD1 (5 bases). V dropped 3 bases and J dropped 5 bases, with 11 bases sitting between them. Germline V gene sequence: CDR1 GTSNPN, CDR2 SVGIG (reference sequence). This CDR3 has 13 amino acids. In DNA form, the CDR3 reads TGTGCCTGGAGCCGGGGGTCGGATCAGCCCCAGCATTTT. Translation: CAWSRGSDQPQHF.

The chain combines TRBV6-7 with TRBJ2-4; 7 nucleotides line up with TRBD1. TRBV6-7 has ORF status, its function being uncertain. With 7 bases clipped from V and 4 bases from J, the junction kept 13 bases outside the gene matches. This CDR3 contains 16 residues. CDR3 sequence reads: CASNDDRVKPKNIQYF. As DNA, the CDR3 is TGTGCCAGCAACGACGACAGGGTGAAGCCAAAAAACATTCAGTACTTC.

The chain combines TRBV15 with TRBJ2-7; D is undetermined. The V and J ends lost 1 base and 3 bases respectively, with 10 bases between them. The CDR3 contains 14 residues. Germline loops: CDR1 LNHNV, CDR2 YYDKDF (reference sequence). CDR3 sequence: CATSRGGTNYEQYF. The CDR3 DNA reads TGTGCCACCAGCAGAGGAGGTACCAACTACGAGCAGTACTTC.

This sequence joins TRBV14 and TRBJ2-1, with D hard to call. CDR1 is SGHDN and CDR2 is FVKESK in the germline V gene. The CDR3 length is 14 residues. Trimming removed 5 bases at V and 4 bases at J, with 12 bases between. CDR3 nucleotides: TGTGCCAGCAGCGTGACGGACCATTACAATGAGCAGTTCTTC. Translating it yields CASSVTDHYNEQFF.

This clone was seen just once. This chain connects TRBV7-2 to TRBJ1-6; tentative D call: TRBD1 (5 bases). With 1 base removed from V and 9 bases from J, the gap between germline ends came to 13 bases. CDR1 SGHTA and CDR2 FQGNSA come from the germline V gene. The CDR3 spans 15 residues. The CDR3 sequence is CASSLEGSSGSPLHF. CDR3 nucleotide sequence: TGTGCCAGCAGCTTAGAGGGGAGCAGCGGTTCACCCCTCCACTTT.

The chain joins TRBV9 to TRBJ2-2, with D unresolved. V was clipped by 0 bases and J by 0 bases, with 6 bases between them. CDR1 and CDR2 (germline): SGDLS, YYNGEE. The CDR3 spans 15 residues. The CDR3 spells CASSVELTNTGELFF. DNA for the CDR3: TGTGCCAGCAGCGTAGAACTTACGAACACCGGGGAGCTGTTTTTT.

J is TRBJ2-1 and V is TRBV7-3; either TRBD1 or TRBD2 may supply D (5 bases each). Between the trimmed V and J ends, which lost 5 bases and 7 bases, there was a span of 21 bases. Germline CDR1 and CDR2: SGHTA and FQGTGA. The CDR3 has 16 residues. CDR3 loop: CASSPPGPPIENEQFF. DNA of the CDR3: TGTGCCAGCAGCCCGCCGGGGCCTCCGATAGAGAATGAGCAGTTCTTC.

This clone was counted a single time. The chain uses TRBV10-2 and TRBJ2-1; tentative D call: TRBD2 (6 bases). The CDR3 has 15 amino acids. Germline CDR1 is WSHSY and CDR2 is SAAADI. The V and J ends lost 6 bases and 3 bases respectively, with 15 bases between them. CDR3 sequence: CASRAWSSDYNEQFF. The CDR3 DNA is TGCGCCAGCAGAGCATGGTCTAGCGACTACAATGAGCAGTTCTTC.

The chain is built from TRBV3-1 (or the pseudogene TRBV3-2) and TRBJ1-1; tentative D call: TRBD1 (5 bases). This CDR3 is built from 13 residues. Germline V gives CDR1 LGHDT, CDR2 YNNKEL (reference sequence). The V end was cut by 0 bases, the J end by 7 bases, with 9 bases between. The CDR3 region has the DNA TGTGCCAGCAGCCAAGAGAGGGGAATTGAAGCTTTCTTT. Residues: CASSQERGIEAFF.

The chain uses TRBV29-1 and TRBJ1-2; D is unclear. Trimming stripped 5 bases from V and 0 bases from J, with 10 bases between. The CDR3 has 13 amino acids. The germline V gene encodes CDR1 SQVTM and CDR2 ANQGSEA. This CDR3 reads CSVHSDSNYGYTF. In DNA, the CDR3 is TGCAGCGTTCACAGCGATTCTAACTATGGCTACACCTTC. The full variable domain, its missing parts supplied by reference TRBV29-1 and TRBJ1-2, is SAVISQKPSRDICQRGTSLTIQCQVDSQVTMMFWYRQQPGQSLTLIATANQGSEATYESGFVIDKFPISRPNLTFSTLTVSNMSPEDSSIYLCSVHSDSNYGYTFGSGTRLTVV.

V gene TRBV5-1 combines with J gene TRBJ2-1, with TRBD1 as a possible D gene (5 bases). The V and J ends lost 5 bases and 5 bases respectively, with 11 bases between them. The CDR3 covers 13 residues. Germline CDR1 and CDR2: SGHRS and YFSETQ. The CDR3 spells CASSDQGNNEQFF. The DNA for the CDR3 is TGCGCCAGCAGTGACCAGGGTAACAATGAGCAGTTCTTC.

The chain is built from TRBV24-1 and TRBJ2-3; D perhaps matches TRBD1 (6 bases). Deletions cut 0 bases from V and 6 bases from J, with 12 bases between. Germline V lookup: CDR1 KGHDR, CDR2 SFDVKD. This CDR3 has 15 residues. For the CDR3, the DNA is TGTGCCACCAGTGATTTGGACAGGCAGGGGGATACGCAGTATTTT. Translating it yields CATSDLDRQGDTQYF.

J is TRBJ2-2 and V is TRBV9; D is unresolved. Trimming removed 2 bases at V and 4 bases at J, with 12 bases between. CDR1 is SGDLS and CDR2 is YYNGEE in the germline V gene. The CDR3 covers 15 residues. CDR3 sequence (DNA): TGTGCCAGCAGCGTGGTGGCGTATGCCACCGGGGAGCTGTTTTTT. This gives the protein CASSVVAYATGELFF. Full variable domain (missing parts from reference TRBV9 and TRBJ2-2): DSGVTQTPKHLITATGQRVTLRCSPRSGDLSVYWYQQSLDQGLQFLIQYYNGEERAKGNILERFSAQQFPDLHSELNLSSLELGDSALYFCASSVVAYATGELFFGEGSRLTVL.